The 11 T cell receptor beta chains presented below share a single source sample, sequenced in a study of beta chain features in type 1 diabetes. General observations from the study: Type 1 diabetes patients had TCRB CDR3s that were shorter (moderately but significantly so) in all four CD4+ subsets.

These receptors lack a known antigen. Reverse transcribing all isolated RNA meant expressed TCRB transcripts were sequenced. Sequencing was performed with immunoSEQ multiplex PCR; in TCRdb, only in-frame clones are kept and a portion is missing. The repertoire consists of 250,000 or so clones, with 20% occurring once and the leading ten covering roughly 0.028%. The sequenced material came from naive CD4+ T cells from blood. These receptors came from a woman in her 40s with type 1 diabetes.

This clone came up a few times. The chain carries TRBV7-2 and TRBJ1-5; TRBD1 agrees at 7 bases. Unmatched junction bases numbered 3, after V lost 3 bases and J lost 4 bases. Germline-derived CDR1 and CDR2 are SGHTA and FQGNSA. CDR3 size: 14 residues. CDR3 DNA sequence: TGTGCCAGCAGCTTGAACAGGGGTAATCAGCCCCAGCATTTT. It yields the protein CASSLNRGNQPQHF.

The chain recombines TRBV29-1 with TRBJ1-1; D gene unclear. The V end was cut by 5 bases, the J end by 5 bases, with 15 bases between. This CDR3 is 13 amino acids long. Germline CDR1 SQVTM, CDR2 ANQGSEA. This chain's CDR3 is CSVSTGMWTEAFF. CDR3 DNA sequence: TGCAGCGTTTCCACGGGGATGTGGACTGAAGCTTTCTTT.

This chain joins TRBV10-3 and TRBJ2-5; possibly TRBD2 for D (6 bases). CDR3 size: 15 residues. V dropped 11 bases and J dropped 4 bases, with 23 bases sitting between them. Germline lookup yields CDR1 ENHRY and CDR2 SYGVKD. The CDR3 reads CAARAGTQRGETQYF. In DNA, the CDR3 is TGTGCCGCCCGAGCCGGGACTCAGAGGGGAGAGACCCAGTACTTC.

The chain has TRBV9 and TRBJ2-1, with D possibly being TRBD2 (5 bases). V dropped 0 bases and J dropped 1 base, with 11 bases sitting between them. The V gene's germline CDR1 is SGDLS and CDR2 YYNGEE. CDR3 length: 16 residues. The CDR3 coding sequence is TGTGCCAGCAGCGTAGGAGGTGGAGGATCCTACAATGAGCAGTTCTTC. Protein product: CASSVGGGGSYNEQFF.

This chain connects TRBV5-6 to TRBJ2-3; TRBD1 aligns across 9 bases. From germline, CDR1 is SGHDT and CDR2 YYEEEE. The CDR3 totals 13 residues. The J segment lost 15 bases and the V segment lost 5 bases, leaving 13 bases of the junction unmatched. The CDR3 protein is CASRVQPGQGGYF. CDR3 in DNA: TGTGCCAGCAGGGTTCAACCGGGACAGGGCGGATATTTT.

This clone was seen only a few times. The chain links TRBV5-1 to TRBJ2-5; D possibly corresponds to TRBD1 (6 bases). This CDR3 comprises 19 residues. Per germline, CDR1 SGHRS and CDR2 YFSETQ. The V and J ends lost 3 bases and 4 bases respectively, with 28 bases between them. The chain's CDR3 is CASSSTGQGWFGDRETQYF. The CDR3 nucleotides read TGCGCCAGCAGCTCCACAGGGCAAGGATGGTTTGGTGATCGAGAGACCCAGTACTTC.

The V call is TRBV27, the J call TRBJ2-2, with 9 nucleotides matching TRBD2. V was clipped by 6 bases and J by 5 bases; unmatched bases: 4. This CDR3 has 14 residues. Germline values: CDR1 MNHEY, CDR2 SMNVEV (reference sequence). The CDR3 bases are TGTGCCAGCAGGGGACTAGCCCGGACCGGGGAGCTGTTTTTT. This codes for CASRGLARTGELFF.

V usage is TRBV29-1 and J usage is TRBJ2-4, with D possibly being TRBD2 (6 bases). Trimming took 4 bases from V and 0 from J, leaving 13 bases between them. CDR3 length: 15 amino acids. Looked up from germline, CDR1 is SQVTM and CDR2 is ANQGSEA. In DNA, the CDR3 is TGCAGCGTTGCCGGGACGGGAGTAGCCAAAAACATTCAGTACTTC. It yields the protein CSVAGTGVAKNIQYF.

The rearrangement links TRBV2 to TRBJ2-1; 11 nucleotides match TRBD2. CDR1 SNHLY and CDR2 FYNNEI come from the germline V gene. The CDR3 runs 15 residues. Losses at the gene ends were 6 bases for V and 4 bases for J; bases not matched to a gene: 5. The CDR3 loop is CASRRGTSGYNEQFF. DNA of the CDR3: TGTGCCAGCAGACGAGGGACTAGCGGTTACAATGAGCAGTTCTTC. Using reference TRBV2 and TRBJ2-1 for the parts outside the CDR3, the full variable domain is EPEVTQTPSHQVTQMGQEVILRCVPISNHLYFYWYRQILGQKVEFLVSFYNNEISEKSEIFDDQFSVERPDGSNFTLKIRSTKLEDSAMYFCASRRGTSGYNEQFFGPGTRLTVL.

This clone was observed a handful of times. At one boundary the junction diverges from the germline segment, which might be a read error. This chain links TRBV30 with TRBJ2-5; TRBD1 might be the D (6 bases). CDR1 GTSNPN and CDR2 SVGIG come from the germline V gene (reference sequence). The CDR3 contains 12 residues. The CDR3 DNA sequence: TGTGCCTGGGATGAGACAGGTACCTCAGACCACTTC. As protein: CAWDETGTSDHF.

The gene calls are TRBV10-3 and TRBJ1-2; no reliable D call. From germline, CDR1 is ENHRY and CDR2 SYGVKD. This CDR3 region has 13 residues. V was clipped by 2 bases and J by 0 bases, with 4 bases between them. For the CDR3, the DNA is TGTGCCATCAGTGAGCAGACTAACTATGGCTACACCTTC. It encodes CAISEQTNYGYTF.